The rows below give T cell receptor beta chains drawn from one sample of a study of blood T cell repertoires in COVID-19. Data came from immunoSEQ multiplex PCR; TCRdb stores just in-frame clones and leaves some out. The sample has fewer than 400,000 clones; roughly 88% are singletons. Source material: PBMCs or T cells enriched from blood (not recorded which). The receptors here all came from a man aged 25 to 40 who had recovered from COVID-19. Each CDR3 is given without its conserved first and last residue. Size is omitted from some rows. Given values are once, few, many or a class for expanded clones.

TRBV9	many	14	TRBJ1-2	ASSPRWFATNYGYT
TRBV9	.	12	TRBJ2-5	ASSVDGRGETQY
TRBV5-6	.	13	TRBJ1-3	ASSFDRGLGNTIY
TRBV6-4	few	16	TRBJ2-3	ASSVGPGTSGGSDTQY
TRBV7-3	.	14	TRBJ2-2	ASSFIPGLAAGELF
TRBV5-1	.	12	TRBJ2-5	ASSSYGGQETQY
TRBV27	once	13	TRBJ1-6	ASSFVAGLSSPLH
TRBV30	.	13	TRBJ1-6	AWKHSLSYNSPLH
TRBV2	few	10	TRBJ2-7	ASKGGYYEQY
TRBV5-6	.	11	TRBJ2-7	ASSFYDPREQY
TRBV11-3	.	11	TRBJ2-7	ASSEEGYYEQY
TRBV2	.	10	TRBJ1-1	ASMAGGIEAF
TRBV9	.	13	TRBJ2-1	ASSVGGTRLDEQF
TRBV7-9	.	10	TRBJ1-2	ASSPDSYGYT
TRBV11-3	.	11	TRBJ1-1	ASSVETGTEAF
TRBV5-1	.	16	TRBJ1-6	ASSWRVGQGARNSPLH
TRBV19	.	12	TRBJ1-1	ASSIFGGNTEAF
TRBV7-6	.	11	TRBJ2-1	ASSWGHSLEQF
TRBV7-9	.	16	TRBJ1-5	ASSSTGTGGFSNQPQH
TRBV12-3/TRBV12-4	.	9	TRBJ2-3	ASSLMSDRA
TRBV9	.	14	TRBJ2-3	ASSVAPGGRTDTQY
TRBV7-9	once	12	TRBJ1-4	ASSLASTNEKLF
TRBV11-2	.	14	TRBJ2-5	ASSTFFGGGPETQY
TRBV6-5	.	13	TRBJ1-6	ASSYVDRTNSPLH
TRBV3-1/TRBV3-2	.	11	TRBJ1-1	ASRDMKNTEAF
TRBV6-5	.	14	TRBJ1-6	ASSYSWGQGTSPLH
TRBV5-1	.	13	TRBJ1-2	ASSLASDGIIDYT
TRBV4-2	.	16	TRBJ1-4	ASSHPGQGARITEKLF
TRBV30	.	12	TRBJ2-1	AWSTGGARGEQF
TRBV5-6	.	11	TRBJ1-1	ASSSGFVTEAF
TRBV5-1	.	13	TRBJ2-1	ASRNGTGVVHEQF
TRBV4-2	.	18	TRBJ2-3	ASSQETTRQSPPHTDTQY
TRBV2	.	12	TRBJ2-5	ASSEDMGAETQY
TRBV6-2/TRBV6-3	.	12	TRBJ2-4	ASSRGEAKNIQY
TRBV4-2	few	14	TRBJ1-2	ASSQEVDWNNYGYT
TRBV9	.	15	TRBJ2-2	ASSPRGAGALTGELF
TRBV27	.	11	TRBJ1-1	ASSLGPNTEAF
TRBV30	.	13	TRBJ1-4	AWNRGSATNEKLF
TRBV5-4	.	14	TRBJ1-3	ASSPTGGASGNTIY
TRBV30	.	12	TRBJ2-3	AWSRGTGFYTQY
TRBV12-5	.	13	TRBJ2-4	ASGHGQARGDIQY
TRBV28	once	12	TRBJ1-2	ASSQSGDFYGYT
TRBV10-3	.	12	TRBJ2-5	AISGGLGAETQY
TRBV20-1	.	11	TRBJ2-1	SASFSGGAYQF
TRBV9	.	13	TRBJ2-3	ASSVVAGRTDTQY
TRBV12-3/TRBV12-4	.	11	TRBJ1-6	ASSLRQSSPLH
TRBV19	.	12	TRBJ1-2	ASMSPGAGGGYT